The rows below give T cell receptor beta chains drawn from one sample of a study of T cells in Graves' hyperthyroidism and ophthalmopathy. TCRdb recomputed calls from the multiplex PCR reads with MiXCR, one row per CDR3 protein. The table lists about 290,000 distinct CDR3 sequences, 13% of them singletons. What was sequenced was blood. The receptors stem from a woman in her twenties or thirties with Graves' hyperthyroidism that later progressed to Graves' ophthalmopathy. CDR3s include the opening cysteine and the closing phenylalanine or tryptophan. Each record gives: J gene, V gene, clone size, D gene, CDR3 DNA, CDR3 protein. The D gene is left open where the match is weak. For some rows the clone size is stated as once, few or many, or as a class when expanded; others skip it.

j_call: TRBJ2-5
v_call: TRBV6-1
clone_size: many
d_call: TRBD1
cdr3_nt: TGTGCCAGCAGTAACCGTAGACAGGGTCAGGAGACCCAGTACTTC
cdr3_aa: CASSNRRQGQETQYF

j_call: TRBJ2-5
v_call: TRBV10-3
clone_size: many
d_call: NA
cdr3_nt: TGTGCCATCAGTGAGTCGACAGAAAAAGAGACCCAGTACTTC
cdr3_aa: CAISESTEKETQYF

j_call: TRBJ1-4
v_call: TRBV13
clone_size: NA
d_call: NA
cdr3_nt: TGTGCCAGCAGCGTAGGGGGGGCCCTAACTAATGAAAAACTGTTTTTT
cdr3_aa: CASSVGGALTNEKLFF

j_call: TRBJ1-1
v_call: TRBV18
clone_size: once
d_call: NA
cdr3_nt: TGTGCCAGCTCACCGGGGGAAACGAACACTGAAGCTTTCTTT
cdr3_aa: CASSPGETNTEAFF

j_call: TRBJ2-1
v_call: TRBV11-2
clone_size: many
d_call: TRBD2
cdr3_nt: TGTGCCAGCAGCCCACTAGCGGGAGGGATCAATGAGCAGTTCTTC
cdr3_aa: CASSPLAGGINEQFF

j_call: TRBJ1-2
v_call: TRBV15
clone_size: NA
d_call: NA
cdr3_nt: TGTGCCACCAGCAGAGATACGGCCAACTATGGCTACACCTTC
cdr3_aa: CATSRDTANYGYTF

j_call: TRBJ2-6
v_call: TRBV2
clone_size: few
d_call: TRBD1
cdr3_nt: TGTGCCAGCAGTAAACAGGGGTCTGGGGCCAACGTCCTGACTTTC
cdr3_aa: CASSKQGSGANVLTF

j_call: TRBJ2-1
v_call: TRBV6-2/TRBV6-3
clone_size: many
d_call: NA
cdr3_nt: TGTGCCAGCCGGACCAAGGTTGGGGGTGAGCAGTTCTTC
cdr3_aa: CASRTKVGGEQFF

j_call: TRBJ1-5
v_call: TRBV7-2
clone_size: many
d_call: NA
cdr3_nt: TGTGCCAGCAGTTCCGGACGGAACAATCAGCCCCAGCATTTT
cdr3_aa: CASSSGRNNQPQHF

j_call: TRBJ2-5
v_call: TRBV6-1
clone_size: many
d_call: NA
cdr3_nt: TGTGCCAGCAGTTCATCAAAGGCGGGACGGGAGACCCAGTACTTC
cdr3_aa: CASSSSKAGRETQYF

j_call: TRBJ2-5
v_call: TRBV6-1
clone_size: few
d_call: TRBD1
cdr3_nt: TGTGCCAGCAGTGCCTGGGACAGCCAAGAGACCCAGTACTTC
cdr3_aa: CASSAWDSQETQYF

j_call: TRBJ1-3
v_call: TRBV4-1
clone_size: NA
d_call: NA
cdr3_nt: TGCGCCAAAGATCGGTGGGTGGCTGGAAACACCATATATTTT
cdr3_aa: CAKDRWVAGNTIYF

j_call: TRBJ2-1
v_call: TRBV24-1
clone_size: NA
d_call: TRBD1
cdr3_nt: TGTGCCACCAGTGAACCTGGACAGGGGTGGTACAATGAGCAGTTCTTC
cdr3_aa: CATSEPGQGWYNEQFF

j_call: TRBJ1-6
v_call: TRBV2
clone_size: many
d_call: NA
cdr3_nt: TGTGCCAGCAGTGAAATCGTAGGTTCACCCCTCCACTTT
cdr3_aa: CASSEIVGSPLHF

j_call: TRBJ2-5
v_call: TRBV2
clone_size: many
d_call: TRBD2
cdr3_nt: TGTGCCAGCAGCCAGGGACTAGCGGGGGGAAGGCAGACCCAGTACTTC
cdr3_aa: CASSQGLAGGRQTQYF

j_call: TRBJ2-7
v_call: TRBV7-8
clone_size: many
d_call: NA
cdr3_nt: TGTGCCAGCAGACCAGGACATACCTACGAGCAGTACTTC
cdr3_aa: CASRPGHTYEQYF

j_call: TRBJ2-7
v_call: TRBV7-2
clone_size: many
d_call: NA
cdr3_nt: TGTGCCAGCAGCTTAGGGCCCACATACTACGAGCAGTACTTC
cdr3_aa: CASSLGPTYYEQYF

j_call: TRBJ2-3
v_call: TRBV20-1
clone_size: many
d_call: NA
cdr3_nt: TGCAGTGCCATTCTTTTGTCCCAGGGTAGCACAGATACGCAGTATTTT
cdr3_aa: CSAILLSQGSTDTQYF

j_call: TRBJ2-7
v_call: TRBV27
clone_size: many
d_call: NA
cdr3_nt: TGTGCCAGCAGACCCACAGGGCCGGGCGAGCAGTACTTC
cdr3_aa: CASRPTGPGEQYF

j_call: TRBJ2-7
v_call: TRBV18
clone_size: many
d_call: TRBD2
cdr3_nt: TGTGCCAGCCGACTAGCGGGAGGATTCACCTACGAGCAGTACTTC
cdr3_aa: CASRLAGGFTYEQYF

j_call: TRBJ1-1
v_call: TRBV7-8
clone_size: NA
d_call: TRBD1
cdr3_nt: TGTGCCAGCAGCAGCGGGACAGGGGACACTGAAGCTTTCTTT
cdr3_aa: CASSSGTGDTEAFF

j_call: TRBJ2-7
v_call: TRBV6-2/TRBV6-3
clone_size: NA
d_call: NA
cdr3_nt: TGTGCCAGCAGTGACTCGGGAGCAGGTAACTATCATCGGTACGAGCAGTACTTC
cdr3_aa: CASSDSGAGNYHRYEQYF

j_call: TRBJ1-3
v_call: TRBV27
clone_size: many
d_call: NA
cdr3_nt: TGTGCCAGCAGCCTCCTCGGAGGGCCTGGAAACACCATATATTTT
cdr3_aa: CASSLLGGPGNTIYF

j_call: TRBJ2-4
v_call: TRBV3-1
clone_size: many
d_call: NA
cdr3_nt: TGTGCCAGCAGCCAATCTAGCGTCGAAAACATTCAGTACTTC
cdr3_aa: CASSQSSVENIQYF

j_call: TRBJ2-7
v_call: TRBV18
clone_size: many
d_call: TRBD1
cdr3_nt: TGTGCCAGCTCACCTCGGGACAGGGTTTCCTACGAGCAGTACTTC
cdr3_aa: CASSPRDRVSYEQYF

j_call: TRBJ2-1
v_call: TRBV28
clone_size: many
d_call: NA
cdr3_nt: TGTGCCAGCAGTTTTCCGGGGAGCTCCTACAATGAGCAGTTCTTC
cdr3_aa: CASSFPGSSYNEQFF

j_call: TRBJ1-2
v_call: TRBV7-9
clone_size: NA
d_call: TRBD1
cdr3_nt: TGTGCCAGCAGCTTAGAAACAGGGGCCCCCATCTATGGCTACACCTTC
cdr3_aa: CASSLETGAPIYGYTF

j_call: TRBJ2-7
v_call: TRBV30
clone_size: many
d_call: TRBD2
cdr3_nt: TGTGCCTGGAGTTCGTGGCTAGCGGGAGGGCCGGGCTCCTACGAGCAGTACTTC
cdr3_aa: CAWSSWLAGGPGSYEQYF

j_call: TRBJ2-5
v_call: TRBV27
clone_size: many
d_call: NA
cdr3_nt: TGTGCCAGCAGTTGGCGGTACCAAGAGACCCAGTACTTC
cdr3_aa: CASSWRYQETQYF

j_call: TRBJ2-2
v_call: TRBV9
clone_size: NA
d_call: NA
cdr3_nt: TGTGCCAGCAGCGTATCCTCCACATACGCCGGGGAGCTGTTTTTT
cdr3_aa: CASSVSSTYAGELFF

j_call: TRBJ2-1
v_call: TRBV24-1
clone_size: many
d_call: TRBD2
cdr3_nt: TGTGCCACCAGTGATTCACTAGCGGGAGCTTACAATGAGCAGTTCTTC
cdr3_aa: CATSDSLAGAYNEQFF

j_call: TRBJ1-2
v_call: TRBV19
clone_size: NA
d_call: NA
cdr3_nt: TGTGCCAGTAGTATAGAGACAGGAGTAAAAGATGGCTACACCTTC
cdr3_aa: CASSIETGVKDGYTF

j_call: TRBJ2-5
v_call: TRBV3-1
clone_size: many
d_call: NA
cdr3_nt: TGTGCCAGCAGCCTATATGAGACCCAGTACTTC
cdr3_aa: CASSLYETQYF

j_call: TRBJ2-7
v_call: TRBV30
clone_size: many
d_call: TRBD2
cdr3_nt: TGTGCCTGGAGTGTACGGGCTAGCGGAAGCTACGAGCAGTACTTC
cdr3_aa: CAWSVRASGSYEQYF

j_call: TRBJ2-7
v_call: TRBV3-1
clone_size: many
d_call: NA
cdr3_nt: TGTGCCAGCAGCTCACTTCGTGGGAGTCGACCCTACGAGCAGTACTTC
cdr3_aa: CASSSLRGSRPYEQYF

j_call: TRBJ1-1
v_call: TRBV9
clone_size: NA
d_call: NA
cdr3_nt: TGTGCCAGCAGCATCGTAGGTCAACTCGGGGGTACTGAAGCTTTCTTT
cdr3_aa: CASSIVGQLGGTEAFF

j_call: TRBJ2-4
v_call: TRBV6-1
clone_size: many
d_call: TRBD1
cdr3_nt: TGTGCCAGCTCCTCCCTAGCCTACACAGGGGAAAACATTCAGTACTTC
cdr3_aa: CASSSLAYTGENIQYF

j_call: TRBJ2-1
v_call: TRBV27
clone_size: many
d_call: NA
cdr3_nt: TGTGCCAGCAGTCCCCCGGACACATTCTATGAGCAGTTCTTC
cdr3_aa: CASSPPDTFYEQFF